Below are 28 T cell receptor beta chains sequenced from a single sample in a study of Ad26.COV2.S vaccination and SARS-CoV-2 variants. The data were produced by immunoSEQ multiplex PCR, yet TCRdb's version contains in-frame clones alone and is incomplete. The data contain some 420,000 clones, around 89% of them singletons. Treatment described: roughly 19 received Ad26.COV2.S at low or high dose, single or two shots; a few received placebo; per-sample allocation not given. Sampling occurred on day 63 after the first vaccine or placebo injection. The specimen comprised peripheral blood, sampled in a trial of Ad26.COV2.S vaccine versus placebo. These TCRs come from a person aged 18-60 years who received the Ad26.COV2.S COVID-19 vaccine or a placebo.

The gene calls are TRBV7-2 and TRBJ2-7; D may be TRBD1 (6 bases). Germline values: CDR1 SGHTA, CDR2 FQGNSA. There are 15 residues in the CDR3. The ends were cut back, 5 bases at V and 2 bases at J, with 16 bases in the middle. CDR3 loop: CASSDRQDLTYEQYF. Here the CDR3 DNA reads TGTGCCAGCAGCGACCGACAGGATCTGACCTACGAGCAGTACTTC.

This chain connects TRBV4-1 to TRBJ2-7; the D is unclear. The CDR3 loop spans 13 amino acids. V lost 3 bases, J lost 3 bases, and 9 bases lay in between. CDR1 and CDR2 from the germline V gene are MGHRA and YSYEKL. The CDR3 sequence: CASSHGWDYEQYF. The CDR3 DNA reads TGCGCCAGCAGCCACGGTTGGGACTACGAGCAGTACTTC.

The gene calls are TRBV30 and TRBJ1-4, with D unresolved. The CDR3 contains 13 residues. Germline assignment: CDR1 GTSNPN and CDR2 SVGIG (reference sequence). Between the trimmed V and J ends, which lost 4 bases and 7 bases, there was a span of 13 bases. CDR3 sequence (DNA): TGTGCCTGGACCCCCACCGCCGGTGAAAAACTGTTTTTT. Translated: CAWTPTAGEKLFF.

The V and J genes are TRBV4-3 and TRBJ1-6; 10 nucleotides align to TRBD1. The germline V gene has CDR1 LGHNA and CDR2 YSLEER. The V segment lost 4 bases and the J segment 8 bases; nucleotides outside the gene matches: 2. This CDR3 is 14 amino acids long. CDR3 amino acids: CASSRGTGDSPLHF. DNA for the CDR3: TGCGCCAGCAGCCGAGGGACAGGGGATTCACCCCTCCACTTT.

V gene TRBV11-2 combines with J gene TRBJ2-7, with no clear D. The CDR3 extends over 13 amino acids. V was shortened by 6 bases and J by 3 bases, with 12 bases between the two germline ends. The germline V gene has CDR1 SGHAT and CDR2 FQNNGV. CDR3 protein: CASSPTVLYEQYF. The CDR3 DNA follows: TGTGCCAGCAGTCCGACTGTACTCTACGAGCAGTACTTC.

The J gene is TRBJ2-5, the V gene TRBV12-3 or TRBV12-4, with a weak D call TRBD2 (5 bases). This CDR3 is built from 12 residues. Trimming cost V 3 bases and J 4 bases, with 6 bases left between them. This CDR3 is CASSLRAETQYF. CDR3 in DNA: TGTGCCAGCAGTTTGCGGGCAGAGACCCAGTACTTC.

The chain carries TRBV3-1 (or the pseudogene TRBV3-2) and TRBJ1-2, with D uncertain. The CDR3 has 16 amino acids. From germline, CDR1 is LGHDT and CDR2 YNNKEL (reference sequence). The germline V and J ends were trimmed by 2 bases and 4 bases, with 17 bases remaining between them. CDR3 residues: CASSQKRTQEGYGYTF. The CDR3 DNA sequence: TGTGCCAGCAGCCAAAAGCGGACGCAGGAAGGCTATGGCTACACCTTC.

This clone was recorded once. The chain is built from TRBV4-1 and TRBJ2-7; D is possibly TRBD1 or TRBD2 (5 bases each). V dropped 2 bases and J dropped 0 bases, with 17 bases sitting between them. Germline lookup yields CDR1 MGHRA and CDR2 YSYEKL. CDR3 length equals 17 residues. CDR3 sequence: CASSQRVRGRYSYEQYF. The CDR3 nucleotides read TGCGCCAGCAGCCAACGTGTCCGGGGACGATACTCCTACGAGCAGTACTTC.

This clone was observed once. CDR3: CASSLARARSTDTQYF. The CDR3 region has the DNA TGTGCCAGCAGCTTGGCGCGGGCTAGAAGCACAGATACGCAGTATTTT. The chain is built from TRBV5-4 and TRBJ2-3; possibly TRBD2 for D (5 bases). The CDR3 totals 16 residues. The germline V gene has CDR1 SGHNT and CDR2 YYREEE (reference sequence). Trimming stripped 0 bases from V and 0 bases from J, with 11 bases between.

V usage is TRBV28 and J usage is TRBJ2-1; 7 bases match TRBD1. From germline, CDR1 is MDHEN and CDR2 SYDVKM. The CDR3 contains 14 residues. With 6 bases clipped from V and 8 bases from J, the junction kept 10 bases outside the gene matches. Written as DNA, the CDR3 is TGTGCCAGCAGGGCAAGACAGGGTCGGGATGAGCAGTTCTTC. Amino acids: CASRARQGRDEQFF.

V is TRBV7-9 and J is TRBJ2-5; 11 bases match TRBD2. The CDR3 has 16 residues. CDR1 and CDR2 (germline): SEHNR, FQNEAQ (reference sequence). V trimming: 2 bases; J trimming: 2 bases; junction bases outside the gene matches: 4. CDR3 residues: CASSLTSGGSQETQYF. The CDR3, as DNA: TGTGCCAGCAGCTTAACTAGCGGGGGTTCTCAAGAGACCCAGTACTTC.

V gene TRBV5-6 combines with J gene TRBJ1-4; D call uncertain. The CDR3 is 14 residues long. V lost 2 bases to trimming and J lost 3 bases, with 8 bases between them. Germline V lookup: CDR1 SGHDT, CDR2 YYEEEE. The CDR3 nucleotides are TGTGCCAGCAGCTTAACGTGGTCTAATGAAAAACTGTTTTTT. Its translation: CASSLTWSNEKLFF.

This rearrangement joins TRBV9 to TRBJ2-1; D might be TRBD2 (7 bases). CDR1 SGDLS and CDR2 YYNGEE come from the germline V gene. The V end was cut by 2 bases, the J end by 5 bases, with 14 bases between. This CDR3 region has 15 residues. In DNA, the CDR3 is TGTGCCAGCAGCGTGGCTAGGGGGAGGGACAATGAGCAGTTCTTC. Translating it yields CASSVARGRDNEQFF.

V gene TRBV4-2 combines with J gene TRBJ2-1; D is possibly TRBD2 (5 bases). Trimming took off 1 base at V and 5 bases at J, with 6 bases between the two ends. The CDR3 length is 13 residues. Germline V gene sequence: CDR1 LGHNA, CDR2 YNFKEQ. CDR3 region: CASSQAGNNEQFF. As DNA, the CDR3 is TGTGCCAGCAGCCAAGCGGGGAACAATGAGCAGTTCTTC.

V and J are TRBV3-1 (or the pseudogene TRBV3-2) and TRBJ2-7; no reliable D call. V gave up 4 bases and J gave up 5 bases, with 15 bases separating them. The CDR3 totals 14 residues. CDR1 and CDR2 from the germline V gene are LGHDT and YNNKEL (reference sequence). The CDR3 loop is CASSLPGQRDEQYF. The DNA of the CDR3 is TGTGCCAGCAGCCTACCGGGCCAAAGGGACGAGCAGTACTTC.

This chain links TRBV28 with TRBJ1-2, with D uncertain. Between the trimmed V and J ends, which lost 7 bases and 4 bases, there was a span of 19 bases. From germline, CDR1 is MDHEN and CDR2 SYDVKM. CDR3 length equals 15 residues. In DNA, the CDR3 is TGTGCCAGCACTGGGTTACAATACTGGGGCTATGGCTACACCTTC. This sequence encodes CASTGLQYWGYGYTF.

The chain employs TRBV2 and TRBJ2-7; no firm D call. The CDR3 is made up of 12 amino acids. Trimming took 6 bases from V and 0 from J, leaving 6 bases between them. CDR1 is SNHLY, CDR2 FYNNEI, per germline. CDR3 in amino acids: CASRVSSYEQYF. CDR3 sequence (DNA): TGTGCCAGCAGAGTTAGCTCCTACGAGCAGTACTTC.

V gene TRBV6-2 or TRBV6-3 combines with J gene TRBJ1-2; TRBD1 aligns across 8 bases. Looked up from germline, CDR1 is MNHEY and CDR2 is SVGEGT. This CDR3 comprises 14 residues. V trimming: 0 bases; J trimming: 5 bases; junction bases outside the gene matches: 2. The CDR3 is CASSYSRTGYGYTF. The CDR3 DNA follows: TGTGCCAGCAGTTACTCCCGGACAGGGTATGGCTACACCTTC.

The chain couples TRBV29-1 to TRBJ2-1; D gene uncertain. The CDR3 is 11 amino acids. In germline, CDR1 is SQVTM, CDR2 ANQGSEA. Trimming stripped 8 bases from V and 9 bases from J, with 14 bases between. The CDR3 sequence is CSIMTGGEQFF. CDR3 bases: TGCAGCATAATGACGGGTGGTGAGCAGTTCTTC.

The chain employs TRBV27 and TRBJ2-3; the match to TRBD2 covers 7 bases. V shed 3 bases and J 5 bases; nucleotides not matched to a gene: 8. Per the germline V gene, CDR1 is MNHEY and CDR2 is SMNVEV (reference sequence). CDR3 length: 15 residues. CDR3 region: CASSFGLGEVDTQYF. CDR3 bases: TGTGCCAGCAGTTTTGGACTAGGAGAGGTAGATACGCAGTATTTT.

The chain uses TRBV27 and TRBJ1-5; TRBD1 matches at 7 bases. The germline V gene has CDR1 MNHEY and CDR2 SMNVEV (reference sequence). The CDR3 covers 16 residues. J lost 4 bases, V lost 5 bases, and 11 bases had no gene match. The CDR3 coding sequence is TGTGCCAGCAGTCCTAGACAGGGAACATTTAATCAGCCCCAGCATTTT. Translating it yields CASSPRQGTFNQPQHF.

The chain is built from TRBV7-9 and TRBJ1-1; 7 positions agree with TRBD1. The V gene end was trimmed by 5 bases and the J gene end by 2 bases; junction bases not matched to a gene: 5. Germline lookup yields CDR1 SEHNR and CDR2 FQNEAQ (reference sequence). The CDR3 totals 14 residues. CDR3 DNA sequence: TGTGCCAGCAGCGACCGGGACAGTAACACTGAAGCTTTCTTT. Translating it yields CASSDRDSNTEAFF.

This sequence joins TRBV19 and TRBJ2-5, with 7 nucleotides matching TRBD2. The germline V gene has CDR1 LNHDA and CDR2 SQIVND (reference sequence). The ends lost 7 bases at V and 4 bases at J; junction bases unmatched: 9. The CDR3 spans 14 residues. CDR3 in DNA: TGTGCCAGTACTACCCGGGGAGGGTTAGAGACCCAGTACTTC. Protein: CASTTRGGLETQYF.

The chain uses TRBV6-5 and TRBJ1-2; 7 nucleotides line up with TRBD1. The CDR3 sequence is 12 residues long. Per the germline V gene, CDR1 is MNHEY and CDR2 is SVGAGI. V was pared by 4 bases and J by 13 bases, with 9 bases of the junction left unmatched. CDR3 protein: CASSSRDSRVTF. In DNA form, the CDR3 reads TGTGCCAGCAGTTCCAGGGACAGTCGGGTCACCTTC.

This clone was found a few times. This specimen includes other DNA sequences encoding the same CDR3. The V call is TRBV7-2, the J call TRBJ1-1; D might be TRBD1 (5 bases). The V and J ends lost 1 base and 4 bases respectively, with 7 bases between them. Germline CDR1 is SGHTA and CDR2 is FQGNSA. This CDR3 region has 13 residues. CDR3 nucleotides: TGTGCCAGCAGCTTAGGGGGGGGCACTGAAGCTTTCTTT. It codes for CASSLGGGTEAFF.

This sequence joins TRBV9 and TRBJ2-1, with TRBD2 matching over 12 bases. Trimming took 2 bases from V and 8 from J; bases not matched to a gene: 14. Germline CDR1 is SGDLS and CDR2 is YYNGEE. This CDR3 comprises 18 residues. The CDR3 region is CASSVPSGGVESYHEQFF. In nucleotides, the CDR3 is TGTGCCAGCAGCGTCCCTAGCGGGGGGGTGGAGAGTTACCATGAGCAGTTCTTC.

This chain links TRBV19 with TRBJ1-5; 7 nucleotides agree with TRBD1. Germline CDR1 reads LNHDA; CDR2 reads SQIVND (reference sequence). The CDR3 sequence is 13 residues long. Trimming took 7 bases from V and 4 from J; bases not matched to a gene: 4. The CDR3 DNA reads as TGTGCCAGTACCGGGACAGATAATCAGCCCCAGCATTTT. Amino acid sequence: CASTGTDNQPQHF.

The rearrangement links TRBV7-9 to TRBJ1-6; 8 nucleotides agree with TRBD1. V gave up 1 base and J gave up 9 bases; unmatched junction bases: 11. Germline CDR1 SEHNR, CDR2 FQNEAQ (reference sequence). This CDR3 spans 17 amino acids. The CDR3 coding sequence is TGTGCCAGCAGCTTAGATGGGGTGGCAGGGGGCGTTTCACCCCTCCACTTT. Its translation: CASSLDGVAGGVSPLHF.